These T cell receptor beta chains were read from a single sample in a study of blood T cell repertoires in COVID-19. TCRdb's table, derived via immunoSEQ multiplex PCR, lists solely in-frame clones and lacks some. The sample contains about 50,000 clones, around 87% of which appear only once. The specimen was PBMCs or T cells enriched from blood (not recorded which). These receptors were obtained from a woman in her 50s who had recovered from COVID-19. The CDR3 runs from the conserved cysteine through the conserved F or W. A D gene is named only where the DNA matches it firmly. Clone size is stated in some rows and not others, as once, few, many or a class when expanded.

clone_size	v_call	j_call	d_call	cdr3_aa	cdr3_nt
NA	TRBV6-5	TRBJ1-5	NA	CASEGSLGGQPQHF	TGTGCCAGCGAGGGTAGCCTTGGCGGGCAGCCCCAGCATTTT
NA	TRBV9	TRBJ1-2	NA	CASSVTAASNGYTF	TGTGCCAGCAGCGTTACAGCTGCCTCGAATGGCTACACCTTC
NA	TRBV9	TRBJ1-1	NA	CASTSRGDTEAFF	TGTGCCAGCACCAGCCGCGGGGACACTGAAGCTTTCTTT
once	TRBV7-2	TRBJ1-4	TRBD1	CASSSQGASGEKLFF	TGTGCCAGCAGCTCTCAGGGGGCGAGTGGAGAAAAACTGTTTTTT
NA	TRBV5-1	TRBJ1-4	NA	CASRQTGTTTNEKLFF	TGCGCCAGCCGCCAAACTGGGACTACAACTAATGAAAAACTGTTTTTT
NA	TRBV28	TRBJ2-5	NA	CASSSPSMETQYF	TGTGCCAGTAGTTCCCCATCTATGGAGACCCAGTACTTC
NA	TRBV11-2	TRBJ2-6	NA	CASSFGGAGANVLTF	TGTGCCAGCAGCTTTGGCGGGGCTGGGGCCAACGTCCTGACTTTC
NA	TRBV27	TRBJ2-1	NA	CASRGLPLSSYNEQFF	TGTGCCAGCAGGGGGCTACCTTTGAGCTCCTACAATGAGCAGTTCTTC
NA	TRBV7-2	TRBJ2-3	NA	CASSFIERAKDTQYF	TGTGCCAGCAGCTTTATTGAGAGGGCGAAGGATACGCAGTATTTT
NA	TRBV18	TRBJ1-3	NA	CASSPPSQAGPGNTIYF	TGTGCCAGCTCACCACCGTCACAGGCCGGCCCCGGAAACACCATATATTTT
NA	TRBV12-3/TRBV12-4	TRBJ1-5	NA	CASTDGDQPQHF	TGTGCCAGCACCGATGGAGATCAGCCCCAGCATTTT
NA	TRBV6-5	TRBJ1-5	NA	CASRSGRGVNQPQHF	TGTGCCAGCAGGTCGGGGCGGGGGGTAAATCAGCCCCAGCATTTT
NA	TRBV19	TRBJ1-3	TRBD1	CASSWTGDGNTIYF	TGTGCCAGTAGCTGGACAGGGGACGGAAACACCATATATTTT
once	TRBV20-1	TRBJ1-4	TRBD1	CSASGTGVPNEKLFF	TGCAGTGCGAGTGGGACAGGGGTACCTAATGAAAAACTGTTTTTT
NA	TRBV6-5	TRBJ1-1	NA	CASSSTSGTEAFF	TGTGCCAGCAGTTCAACGTCGGGCACTGAAGCTTTCTTT
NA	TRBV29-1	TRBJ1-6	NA	CSADSGDNSPLHF	TGCAGCGCTGACTCAGGGGATAATTCACCCCTCCACTTT
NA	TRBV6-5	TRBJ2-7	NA	CASRGPYEQYF	TGTGCCAGCAGGGGCCCGTACGAGCAGTACTTC
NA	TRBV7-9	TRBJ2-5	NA	CASSLRGTMQETQYF	TGTGCCAGCAGCTTAAGGGGGACTATGCAAGAGACCCAGTACTTC
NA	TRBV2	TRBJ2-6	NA	CASSERRGYSGANVLTF	TGTGCCAGCAGTGAGCGAAGGGGATACTCTGGGGCCAACGTCCTGACTTTC
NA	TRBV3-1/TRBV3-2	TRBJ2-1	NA	CASSQEAYDNEQFF	TGTGCCAGCAGCCAAGAAGCGTATGACAATGAGCAGTTCTTC
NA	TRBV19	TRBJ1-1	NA	CASSTPREETEAFF	TGTGCCAGTAGTACCCCCAGGGAAGAAACTGAAGCTTTCTTT
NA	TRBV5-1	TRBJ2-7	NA	CASSPYGSRATEQYF	TGCGCCAGCAGCCCATACGGGAGTCGGGCTACCGAGCAGTACTTC
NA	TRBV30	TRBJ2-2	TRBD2	CAWTRTSAGELFF	TGTGCCTGGACCCGGACTAGTGCCGGGGAGCTGTTTTTT
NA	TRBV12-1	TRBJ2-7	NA	CASSSPDRGTYEQYF	TGTGCCAGCAGCTCTCCGGACAGGGGAACCTACGAGCAGTACTTC
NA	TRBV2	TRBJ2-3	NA	CASSYDSSDTQYF	TGTGCCAGCAGTTACGACAGCTCAGATACGCAGTATTTT
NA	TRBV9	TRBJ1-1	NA	CASSVALGQNTEAFF	TGTGCCAGCAGCGTAGCTCTAGGACAGAACACTGAAGCTTTCTTT
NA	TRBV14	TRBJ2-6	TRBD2	CASSQVLAGGSGANVLTF	TGTGCCAGCAGCCAAGTACTAGCGGGAGGGTCTGGGGCCAACGTCCTGACTTTC
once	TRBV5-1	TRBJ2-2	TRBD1	CASSFRRQGNGELFF	TGCGCCAGCAGCTTCCGGCGACAGGGGAACGGGGAGCTGTTTTTT
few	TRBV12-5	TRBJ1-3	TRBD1	CASGYGTVGNTIYF	TGTGCTAGTGGTTACGGGACAGTTGGAAACACCATATATTTT
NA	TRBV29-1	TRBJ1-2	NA	CSVGGRENYGYTF	TGCAGCGTTGGCGGCAGGGAAAACTATGGCTACACCTTC